This T cell receptor (beta chain) was retrieved from a study of PD-1 blockade in classical Hodgkin lymphoma. The table came from immunoSEQ multiplex PCR; TCRdb's copy has only in-frame clones and leaves some out. The sample lists roughly 97,000 clones, 80% to 85% occurring once. Following autologous stem cell transplantation, relapse occurred in every patient, and exposure to brentuximab vedotin varied. The germline gives CDR1 SGHRS, CDR2 YFSETQ. The CDR3 runs to 15 residues. Trimming took 4 bases from V and 8 from J; bases not matched to a gene: 7. The receptor's source is a human donor with classical Hodgkin lymphoma. This specimen consisted of peripheral blood mononuclear cells (PBMCs), obtained at baseline. The chain combines TRBV5-1 with TRBJ2-2, with 11 bases lining up with TRBD2. DNA for the CDR3: TGCGCCAGCAGCAAGACTAGCGGGGAATGGGGGGAGCTGTTTTTT. It encodes CASSKTSGEWGELFF.